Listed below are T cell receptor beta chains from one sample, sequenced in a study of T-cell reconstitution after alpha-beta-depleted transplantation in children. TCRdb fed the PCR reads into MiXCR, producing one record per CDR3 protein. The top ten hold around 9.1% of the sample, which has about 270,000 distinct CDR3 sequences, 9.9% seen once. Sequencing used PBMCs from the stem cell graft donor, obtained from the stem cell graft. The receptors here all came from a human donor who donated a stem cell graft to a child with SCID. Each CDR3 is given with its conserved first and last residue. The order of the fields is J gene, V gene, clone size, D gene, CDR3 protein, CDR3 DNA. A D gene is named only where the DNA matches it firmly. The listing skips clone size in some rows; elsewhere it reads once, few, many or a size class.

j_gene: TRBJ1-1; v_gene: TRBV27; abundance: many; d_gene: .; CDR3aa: CASSPGVDEAFF; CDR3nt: TGTGCCAGCAGTCCAGGGGTAGATGAAGCTTTCTTT
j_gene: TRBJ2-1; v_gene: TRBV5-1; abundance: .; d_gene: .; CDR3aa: CASSFSASNNEQFF; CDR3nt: TGCGCCAGCAGCTTTTCGGCTAGTAACAATGAGCAGTTCTTC
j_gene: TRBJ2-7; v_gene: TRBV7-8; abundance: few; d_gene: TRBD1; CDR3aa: CASSLRDRVNEQYF; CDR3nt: TGTGCCAGCAGCCTCCGGGACAGGGTGAACGAGCAGTACTTC
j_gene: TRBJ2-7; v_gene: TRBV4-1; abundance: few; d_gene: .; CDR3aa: CASSQELGRVDHEQYF; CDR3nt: TGCGCCAGCAGCCAAGAATTGGGCAGGGTAGACCACGAGCAGTACTTC
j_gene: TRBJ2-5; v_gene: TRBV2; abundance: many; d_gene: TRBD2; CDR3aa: CASSVEAGGGETQYF; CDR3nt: TGTGCCAGCAGTGTTGAAGCGGGGGGGGGTGAGACCCAGTACTTC
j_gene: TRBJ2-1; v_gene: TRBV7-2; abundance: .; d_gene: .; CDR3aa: CASSLSGSSEQFF; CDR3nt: TGTGCCAGCAGCTTATCAGGGAGCAGCGAGCAGTTCTTC
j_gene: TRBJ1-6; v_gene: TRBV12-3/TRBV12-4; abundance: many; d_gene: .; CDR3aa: CASSFYTDNSPLHF; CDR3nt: TGTGCCAGCAGTTTTTATACGGATAATTCACCCCTCCACTTT
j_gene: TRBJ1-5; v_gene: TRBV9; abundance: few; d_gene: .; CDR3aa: CASSPGEGGGQPQHF; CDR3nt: TGTGCCAGCAGCCCAGGGGAGGGGGGTGGTCAGCCCCAGCATTTT
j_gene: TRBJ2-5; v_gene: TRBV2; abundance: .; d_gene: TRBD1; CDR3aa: CASSSPGQGLETQYF; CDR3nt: TGTGCCAGCAGTTCGCCGGGACAGGGGCTGGAGACCCAGTACTTC
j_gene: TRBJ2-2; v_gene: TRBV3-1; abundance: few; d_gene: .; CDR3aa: CASSQANTGELFF; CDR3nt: TGTGCCAGCAGCCAGGCGAACACCGGGGAGCTGTTTTTT
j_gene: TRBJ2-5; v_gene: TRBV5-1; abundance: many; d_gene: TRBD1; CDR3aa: CASSPTGGGETQYF; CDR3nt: TGCGCCAGCAGCCCTACAGGGGGCGGGGAGACCCAGTACTTC
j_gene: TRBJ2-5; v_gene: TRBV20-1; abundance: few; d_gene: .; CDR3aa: CSAPIGFSLGETQYF; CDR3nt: TGCAGTGCTCCAATAGGTTTCTCTTTAGGGGAGACCCAGTACTTC
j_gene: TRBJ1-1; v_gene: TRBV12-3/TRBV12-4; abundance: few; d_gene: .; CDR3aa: CASSGQYTEAFF; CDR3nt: TGTGCCAGCAGTGGCCAGTACACTGAAGCTTTCTTT
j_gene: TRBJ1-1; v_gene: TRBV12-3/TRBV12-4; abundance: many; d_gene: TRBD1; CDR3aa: CASSLQGYTEAFF; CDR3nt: TGTGCCAGCAGTCTACAGGGGTACACTGAAGCTTTCTTT